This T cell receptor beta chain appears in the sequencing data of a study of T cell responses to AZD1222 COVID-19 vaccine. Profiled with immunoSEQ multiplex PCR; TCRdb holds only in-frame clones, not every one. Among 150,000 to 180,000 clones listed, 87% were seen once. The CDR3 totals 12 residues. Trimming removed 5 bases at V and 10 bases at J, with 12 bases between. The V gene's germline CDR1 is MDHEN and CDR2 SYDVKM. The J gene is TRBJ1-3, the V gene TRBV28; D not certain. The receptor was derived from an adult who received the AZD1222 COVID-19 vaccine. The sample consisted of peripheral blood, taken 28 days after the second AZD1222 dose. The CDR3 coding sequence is TGTGCCAGCAGTACCAGCCTAGGTACCATATATTTT. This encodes CASSTSLGTIYF.